This T cell receptor (beta chain) was recovered during a study of blood T cell repertoires in COVID-19. Overall study: The origin of the acute and convalescent COVID-19 samples was the United States, Italy and Spain.

Germline V gene data show CDR1 as SQVTM and CDR2 as ANQGSEA. V was trimmed by 0 bases and J by 5 bases, leaving 26 bases between them. CDR3 length: 19 amino acids. In the original processing: Reference gene primer amplification in the assay estimated nucleated cell counts. Clones were sequenced by immunoSEQ multiplex PCR, and TCRdb holds only the in-frame ones, with some missing. Clone size and the V and J calls come from that table; the DNA yielded D and trimming. The sample carries roughly 70,000 clones, 85% to 90% recorded once. Sample: peripheral blood. V and J are TRBV29-1 and TRBJ2-1, with D unclear. This TCR came from a human donor in a cohort sampled during active COVID-19. This chain's CDR3 is CSVEEPAEPPKRRHNEQFF. For the CDR3, the DNA is TGCAGCGTTGAAGAACCCGCGGAACCACCCAAAAGACGACACAATGAGCAGTTCTTC.